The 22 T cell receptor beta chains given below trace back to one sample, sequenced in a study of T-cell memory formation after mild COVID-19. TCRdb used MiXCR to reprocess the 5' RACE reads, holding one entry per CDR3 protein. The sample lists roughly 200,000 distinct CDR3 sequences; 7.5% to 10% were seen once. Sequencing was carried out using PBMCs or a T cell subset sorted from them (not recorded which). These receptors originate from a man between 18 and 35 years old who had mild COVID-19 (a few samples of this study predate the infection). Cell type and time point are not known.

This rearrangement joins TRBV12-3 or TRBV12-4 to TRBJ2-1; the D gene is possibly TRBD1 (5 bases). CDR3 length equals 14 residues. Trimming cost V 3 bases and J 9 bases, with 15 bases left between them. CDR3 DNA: TGTGCCAGCAGTTTTTCCCTTCAGGGCGGTGAGCAGTTCTTC. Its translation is CASSFSLQGGEQFF.

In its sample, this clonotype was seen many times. The CDR3 is CASSLDRWPEQFF. The CDR3 bases are TGCGCCAGCAGCTTGGACAGGTGGCCTGAGCAGTTCTTC. The chain recombines TRBV5-1 with TRBJ2-1; a possible D gene is TRBD1 (5 bases). Germline V CDR1 and CDR2: SGHRS, YFSETQ. Between the trimmed V and J ends, which lost 0 bases and 9 bases, there was a span of 10 bases. This CDR3 region has 13 residues.

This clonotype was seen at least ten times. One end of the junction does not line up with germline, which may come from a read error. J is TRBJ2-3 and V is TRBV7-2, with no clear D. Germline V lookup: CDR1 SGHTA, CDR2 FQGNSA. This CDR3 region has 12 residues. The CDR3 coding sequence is TGCGCCAGCAGCTTGGACACAGATACGCAGTATTTT. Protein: CASSLDTDTQYF.

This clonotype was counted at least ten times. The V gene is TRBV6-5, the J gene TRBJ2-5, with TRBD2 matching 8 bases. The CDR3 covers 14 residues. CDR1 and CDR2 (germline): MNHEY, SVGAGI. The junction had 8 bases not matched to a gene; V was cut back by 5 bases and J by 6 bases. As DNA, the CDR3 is TGTGCCAGCAGTCAGATAGCGGGAAAAAAGACCCAGTACTTC. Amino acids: CASSQIAGKKTQYF.

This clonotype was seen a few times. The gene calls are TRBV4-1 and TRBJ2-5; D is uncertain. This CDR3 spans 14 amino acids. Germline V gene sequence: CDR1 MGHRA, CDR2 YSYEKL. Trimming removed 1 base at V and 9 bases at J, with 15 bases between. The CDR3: CASSQATVPRAQYF. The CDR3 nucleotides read TGCGCCAGCAGCCAAGCCACAGTCCCTAGGGCCCAGTACTTC.

The CDR3: CASRGGATYEQYF. The CDR3 DNA reads TGCGCCAGCAGAGGGGGAGCTACCTACGAGCAGTACTTC. The V call is TRBV5-1, the J call TRBJ2-7, with a weak D call TRBD1 (6 bases). This CDR3 region has 13 residues. V lost 5 bases and J 2 bases, leaving 11 bases between the germline ends. CDR1 SGHRS and CDR2 YFSETQ come from the germline V gene.

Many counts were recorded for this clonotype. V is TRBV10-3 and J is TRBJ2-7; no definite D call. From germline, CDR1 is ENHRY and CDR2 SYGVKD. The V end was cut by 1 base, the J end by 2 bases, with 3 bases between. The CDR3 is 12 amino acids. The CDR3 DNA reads TGTGCCATCAGTGAGTGGACCTACGAGCAGTACTTC. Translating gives CAISEWTYEQYF.

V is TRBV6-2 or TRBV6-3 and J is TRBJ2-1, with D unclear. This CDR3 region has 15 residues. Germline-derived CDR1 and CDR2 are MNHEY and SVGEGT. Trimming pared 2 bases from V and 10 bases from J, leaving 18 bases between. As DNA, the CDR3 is TGTGCCAGCAGTTACGGGTACAGTGGTAATTTGGAGCAGTTCTTC. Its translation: CASSYGYSGNLEQFF.

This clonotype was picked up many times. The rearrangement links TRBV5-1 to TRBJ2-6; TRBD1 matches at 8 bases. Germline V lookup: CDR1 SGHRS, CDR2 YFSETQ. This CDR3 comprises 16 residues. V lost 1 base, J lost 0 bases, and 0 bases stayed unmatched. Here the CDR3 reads CASSLQGASGANVLTF. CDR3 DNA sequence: TGCGCCAGCAGCTTGCAGGGGGCCTCTGGGGCCAACGTCCTGACTTTC.

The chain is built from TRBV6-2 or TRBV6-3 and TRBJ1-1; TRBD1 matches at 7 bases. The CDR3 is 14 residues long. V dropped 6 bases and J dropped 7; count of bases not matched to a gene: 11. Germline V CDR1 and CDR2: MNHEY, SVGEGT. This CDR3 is CASSSPGTESEAFF. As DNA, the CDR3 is TGTGCCAGCAGCTCTCCCGGGACAGAAAGTGAAGCTTTCTTT.

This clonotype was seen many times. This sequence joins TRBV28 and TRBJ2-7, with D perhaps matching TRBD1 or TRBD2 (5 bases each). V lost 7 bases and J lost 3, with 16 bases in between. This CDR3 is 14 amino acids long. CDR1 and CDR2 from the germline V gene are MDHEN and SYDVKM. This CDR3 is CASTSGTGLYEQYV. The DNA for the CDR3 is TGTGCCAGCACCTCCGGGACGGGCCTCTACGAGCAGTACGTC.

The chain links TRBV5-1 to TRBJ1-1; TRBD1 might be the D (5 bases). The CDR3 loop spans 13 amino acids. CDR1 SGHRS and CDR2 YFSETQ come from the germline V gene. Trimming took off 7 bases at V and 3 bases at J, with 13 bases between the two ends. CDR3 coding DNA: TGCGCCAGCTCGACGTTGACAGACACTGAAGCTTTCTTT. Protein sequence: CASSTLTDTEAFF.

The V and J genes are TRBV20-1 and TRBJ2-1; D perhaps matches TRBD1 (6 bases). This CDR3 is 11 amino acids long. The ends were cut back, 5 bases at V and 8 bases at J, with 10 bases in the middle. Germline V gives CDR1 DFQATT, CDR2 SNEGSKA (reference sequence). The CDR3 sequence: CSAGGLDEQFF. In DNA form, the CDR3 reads TGCAGTGCTGGGGGCTTAGATGAGCAGTTCTTC.

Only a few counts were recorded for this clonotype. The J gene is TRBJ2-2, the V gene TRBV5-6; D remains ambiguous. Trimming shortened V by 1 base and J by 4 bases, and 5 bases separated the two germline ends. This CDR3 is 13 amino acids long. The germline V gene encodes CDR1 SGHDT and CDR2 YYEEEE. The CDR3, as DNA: TGTGCCAGCAGCTTGTCACTCACCGGGGAGCTGTTTTTT. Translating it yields CASSLSLTGELFF.

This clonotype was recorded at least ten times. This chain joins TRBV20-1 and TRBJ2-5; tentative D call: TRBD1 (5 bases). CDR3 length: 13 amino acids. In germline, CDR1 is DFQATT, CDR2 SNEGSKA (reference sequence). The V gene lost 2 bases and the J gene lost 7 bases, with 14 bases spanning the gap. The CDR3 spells CSARQGATGTQYF. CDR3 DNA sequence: TGCAGTGCTAGACAGGGCGCCACTGGGACCCAGTACTTC.

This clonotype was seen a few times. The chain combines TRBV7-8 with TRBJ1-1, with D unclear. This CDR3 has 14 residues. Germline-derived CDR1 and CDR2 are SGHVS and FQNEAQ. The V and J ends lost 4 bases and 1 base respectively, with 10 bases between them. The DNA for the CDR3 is TGTGCCAGCAGCTCGGGCCTTCGGAACACTGAAGCTTTCTTT. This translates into CASSSGLRNTEAFF.

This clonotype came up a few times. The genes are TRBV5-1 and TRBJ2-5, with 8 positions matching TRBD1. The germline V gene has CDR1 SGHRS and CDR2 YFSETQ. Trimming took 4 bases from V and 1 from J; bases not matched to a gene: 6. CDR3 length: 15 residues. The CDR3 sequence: CASSPTGVVQETQYF. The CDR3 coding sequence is TGCGCCAGCAGCCCGACAGGGGTTGTCCAAGAGACCCAGTACTTC.

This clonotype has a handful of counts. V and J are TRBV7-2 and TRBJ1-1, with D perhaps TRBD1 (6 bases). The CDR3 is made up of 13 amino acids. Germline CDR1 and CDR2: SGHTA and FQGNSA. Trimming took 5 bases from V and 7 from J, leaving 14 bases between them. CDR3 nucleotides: TGTGCCAGCAGCATGATTACAGGGATTGAAGCTTTCTTT. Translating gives CASSMITGIEAFF. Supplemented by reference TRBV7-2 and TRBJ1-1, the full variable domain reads GAGVSQSPSNKVTEKGKDVELRCDPISGHTALYWYRQSLGQGLEFLIYFQGNSAPDKSGLPSDRFSAERTGGSVSTLTIQRTQQEDSAVYLCASSMITGIEAFFGQGTRLTVV.

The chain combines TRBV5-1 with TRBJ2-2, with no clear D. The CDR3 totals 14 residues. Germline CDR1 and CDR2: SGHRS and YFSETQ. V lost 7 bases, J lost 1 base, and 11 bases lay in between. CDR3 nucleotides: TGCGCCAGCGGAGAAACTATGAACACCGGGGAGCTGTTTTTT. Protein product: CASGETMNTGELFF. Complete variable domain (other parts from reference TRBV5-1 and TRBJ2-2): KAGVTQTPRYLIKTRGQQVTLSCSPISGHRSVSWYQQTPGQGLQFLFEYFSETQRNKGNFPGRFSGRQFSNSRSEMNVSTLELGDSALYLCASGETMNTGELFFGEGSRLTVL.

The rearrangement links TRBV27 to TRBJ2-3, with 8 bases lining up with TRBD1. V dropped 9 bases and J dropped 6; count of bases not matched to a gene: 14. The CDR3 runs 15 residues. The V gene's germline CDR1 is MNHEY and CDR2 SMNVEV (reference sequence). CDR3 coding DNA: TGTGCCAGTCAAATCAGGGGGCGACGAGGGGATACGCAGTATTTT. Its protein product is CASQIRGRRGDTQYF.

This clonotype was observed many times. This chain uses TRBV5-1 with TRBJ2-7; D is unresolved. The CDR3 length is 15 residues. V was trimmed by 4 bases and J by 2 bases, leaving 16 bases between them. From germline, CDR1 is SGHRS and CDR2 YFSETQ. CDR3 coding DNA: TGCGCCAGCAGCGAGGAGCCAAGCGCTGCCTACGAGCAGTACTTC. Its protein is CASSEEPSAAYEQYF.

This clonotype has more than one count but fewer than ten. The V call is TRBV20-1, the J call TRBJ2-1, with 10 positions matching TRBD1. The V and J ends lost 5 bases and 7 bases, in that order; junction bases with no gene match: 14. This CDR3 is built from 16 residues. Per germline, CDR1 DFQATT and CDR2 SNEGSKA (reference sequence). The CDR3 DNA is TGCAGTGCTTCTCCTACTGACAGGGGGCTTAGGAATGAGCAGTTCTTC. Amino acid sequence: CSASPTDRGLRNEQFF.